This entry describes one T cell receptor (beta chain). Germline values: CDR1 MGHRA, CDR2 YSYEKL. The CDR3 covers 13 residues. Trimming shortened V by 3 bases and J by 4 bases, and 10 bases separated the two germline ends. This entry belongs to a study of CD8 T cells in Susac syndrome. RNA totalling about 0.45 to 1 ug underwent reverse transcription with random hexamers. Via MiXCR, TCRdb re-called the immunoSEQ multiplex PCR reads, giving one row per CDR3 protein. The sample lists about 190,000 distinct CDR3 sequences, more than 85% occurring once. The sequence derives from a human donor with Susac syndrome. Sequenced: CD8+ T cells from PBMCs. The chain couples TRBV4-1 to TRBJ2-7, with no clear D. CDR3 nucleotides: TGCGCCAGCAGCCAGGGCCCCGCGTACGAGCAGTACTTC. As protein: CASSQGPAYEQYF.